This T cell receptor beta chain was sequenced for a study of cytomegalovirus exposure and HLA in healthy donors. The CDR3 loop spans 15 amino acids. CDR1 and CDR2 (germline): SNHLY, FYNNEI. V shed 4 bases, J shed 4 bases, and the junction held 7 bases outside the gene matches. PCR involved 60 Vbeta and 13 Jbeta primers. Only in-frame clones appear in the TCRdb table, and some are missing; sequencing was by immunoSEQ multiplex PCR. The sample has 120,000 to 150,000 clones, over 70% seen once. Study-wide points: In a later analysis, HLA-associated TCR beta chains were more clonally expanded than equally common others. In presence/absence analyses, roughly uniform sequencing depth across donors was assumed.

As to this clone: The antigen remains unidentified.

Input material: PBMCs. The clonotype was recovered from a woman aged 40-49 years in good health and CMV-seropositive. The chain couples TRBV2 to TRBJ2-7, with 10 bases identical to TRBD2. The CDR3 loop is CASSAKSGGAYEQYF. CDR3 in DNA: TGTGCCAGCAGTGCCAAAAGCGGGGGGGCTTACGAGCAGTACTTC.